The 28 T cell receptor beta chains presented below share a single source sample, sequenced in a study of blood T cell repertoires in COVID-19. TCRdb keeps only in-frame clones here, not all; method: immunoSEQ multiplex PCR. Among under 150,000 clones, around 85% were seen once, and the ten largest hold 4.3%. Sequences were obtained from peripheral blood. These receptors came from a human donor in a cohort sampled during active COVID-19.

The chain recombines TRBV5-4 with TRBJ1-3, with 10 bases that match TRBD1. Trimming cost V 3 bases and J 3 bases; bases outside gene matches: 3. Germline CDR1 reads SGHNT; CDR2 reads YYREEE (reference sequence). The CDR3 spans 15 residues. The CDR3 spells CASSYGTGDGNTIYF. CDR3 bases: TGTGCCAGCAGCTACGGGACAGGGGATGGAAACACCATATATTTT.

The V and J genes are TRBV24-1 and TRBJ2-1; tentative D call: TRBD2 (6 bases). This CDR3 spans 14 amino acids. Germline CDR1 and CDR2: KGHDR and SFDVKD. The CDR3: CAIRIGSTYNEQFF. Here the CDR3 DNA reads TGTGCTATTAGGATCGGGAGTACCTACAATGAGCAGTTCTTC.

The chain links TRBV7-2 to TRBJ2-1, with D perhaps TRBD1 (6 bases). Germline assignment: CDR1 SGHTA and CDR2 FQGNSA. V was shortened by 2 bases and J by 9 bases, with 20 bases between the two germline ends. The CDR3 is made up of 16 amino acids. The CDR3 sequence: CASSLSPGALGGEQFF. The CDR3 coding sequence is TGTGCCAGCAGCTTATCACCGGGCGCGCTAGGGGGTGAGCAGTTCTTC.

The V call is TRBV19, the J call TRBJ1-1; 8 nucleotides align to TRBD1. The V gene end was trimmed by 3 bases and the J gene end by 6 bases; junction bases not matched to a gene: 6. The CDR3 is made up of 14 amino acids. Per germline, CDR1 LNHDA and CDR2 SQIVND (reference sequence). CDR3 nucleotides: TGTGCCAGTAGTATCCCCATGACAGGGGCTGAAGCTTTCTTT. Translated, it gives CASSIPMTGAEAFF.

This chain uses TRBV11-2 with TRBJ2-7; 10 nucleotides line up with TRBD1. Germline-derived CDR1 and CDR2 are SGHAT and FQNNGV. The CDR3 runs to 15 residues. With 3 bases clipped from V and 6 bases from J, the junction kept 8 bases outside the gene matches. CDR3 DNA: TGTGCCAGCAGCTTGGCCCCGGGACAGGGGACCGAGCAGTACTTC. It yields the protein CASSLAPGQGTEQYF.

Turning to this clone: Different DNA sequences within this sample yield the same CDR3. The chain employs TRBV7-2 and TRBJ1-1; 8 positions match TRBD1. Germline V CDR1 and CDR2: SGHTA, FQGNSA. V lost 5 bases to trimming and J lost 3 bases; unmatched junction nucleotides: 5. The CDR3 is 14 amino acids. The CDR3 loop is CASSLRTGYTEAFF. The CDR3 DNA is TGTGCCAGCAGCCTAAGGACAGGGTACACTGAAGCTTTCTTT.

The rearrangement joins TRBV28 to TRBJ1-5; D is undetermined. Germline-derived CDR1 and CDR2 are MDHEN and SYDVKM. The CDR3 covers 12 residues. V lost 2 bases to trimming and J lost 4 bases, with 3 bases between them. Here the CDR3 reads CASSLLNQPQHF. DNA of the CDR3: TGTGCCAGCAGTTTACTGAATCAGCCCCAGCATTTT.

The CDR3 loop reads CASSDLLAGSYNEQFF. The CDR3 DNA sequence: TGTGCCAGCAGTGACTTGCTAGCGGGGTCCTACAATGAGCAGTTCTTC. The chain joins TRBV6-2 or TRBV6-3 to TRBJ2-1, with 9 bases identical to TRBD2. This CDR3 region has 16 residues. The V segment lost 5 bases and the J segment 1 base; nucleotides outside the gene matches: 6. Germline V lookup: CDR1 MNHEY, CDR2 SVGEGT.

This clone was counted a few times. This chain connects TRBV7-4 to TRBJ2-7; 8 bases are shared with TRBD2. CDR3 length: 15 amino acids. The V and J ends lost 1 base and 4 bases, in that order; junction bases with no gene match: 6. CDR1 and CDR2 from the germline V gene are SGHVT and SQSDAQ. Here the CDR3 reads CASSLGSGVRYEQYF. The CDR3 nucleotides are TGTGCCAGCAGCTTAGGTAGCGGGGTTCGGTACGAGCAGTACTTC.

This clone was picked up one time. This sequence joins TRBV2 and TRBJ2-1, with D perhaps TRBD1 (5 bases). The CDR3 consists of 14 residues. CDR1 SNHLY and CDR2 FYNNEI come from the germline V gene. Trimming removed 2 bases from V and 5 bases from J, with 10 bases in between. CDR3 region: CASSEQGSNNEQFF. The CDR3 nucleotides are TGTGCCAGCAGTGAACAGGGCAGCAACAATGAGCAGTTCTTC.

CDR3 sequence (DNA): TGTGCCAGCAGTGAATTGGGCAGAGGAAACACCATATATTTT. Its translation: CASSELGRGNTIYF. J is TRBJ1-3 and V is TRBV2, with D uncertain. Deletions cut 2 bases from V and 4 bases from J, with 9 bases between. The CDR3 is 14 amino acids. Germline CDR1 is SNHLY and CDR2 is FYNNEI.

V usage is TRBV30 and J usage is TRBJ1-5; 7 positions agree with TRBD1. The CDR3 has 14 amino acids. Germline V gene data show CDR1 as GTSNPN and CDR2 as SVGIG (reference sequence). V lost 2 bases and J lost 3; bases outside the gene matches: 4. The CDR3 spells CAWSFGQDNQPQHF. CDR3 nucleotides: TGTGCCTGGAGTTTCGGACAGGACAATCAGCCCCAGCATTTT.

This chain uses TRBV7-9 with TRBJ2-1; D perhaps matches TRBD2 (6 bases). This CDR3 comprises 13 residues. V was shortened by 5 bases and J by 8 bases, with 13 bases between the two germline ends. Looked up from germline, CDR1 is SEHNR and CDR2 is FQNEAQ (reference sequence). The CDR3 DNA reads as TGTGCCAGCAGCACGGGGGTAGTGGATGAGCAGTTCTTC. Encoded protein: CASSTGVVDEQFF.

The gene calls are TRBV9 and TRBJ2-3; D call uncertain. The CDR3 is made up of 13 amino acids. Trimming cost V 0 bases and J 4 bases, with 6 bases left between them. Per germline, CDR1 SGDLS and CDR2 YYNGEE. DNA of the CDR3: TGTGCCAGCAGCGTAGTAATCTCAGATACGCAGTATTTT. This sequence encodes CASSVVISDTQYF.

The genes are TRBV11-3 and TRBJ1-1; TRBD1 is a possible D gene (6 bases). The V and J ends lost 5 bases and 1 base respectively, with 11 bases between them. CDR3 size: 14 residues. Germline values: CDR1 SGHNT, CDR2 YENEEA. CDR3 in amino acids: CASSLDSQNTEAFF. CDR3 DNA sequence: TGTGCCAGCAGCCTGGACAGTCAGAACACTGAAGCTTTCTTT.

V usage is TRBV11-2 and J usage is TRBJ2-1, with D possibly TRBD1 on 6 matching bases. The length of the CDR3 is 13 residues. The germline CDR1 and CDR2 sequences are SGHAT and FQNNGV. The ends were cut back, 3 bases at V and 6 bases at J, with 9 bases in the middle. DNA of the CDR3: TGTGCCAGCAGCTTGAACAGGGTCAATGAGCAGTTCTTC. Its translation: CASSLNRVNEQFF.

This clone was detected once. This rearrangement joins TRBV19 to TRBJ2-1; 9 bases align to TRBD1. After removal of 7 bases from V and 8 bases from J, the junction contained 18 bases not matched to a gene. CDR3 size: 17 residues. Germline V gives CDR1 LNHDA, CDR2 SQIVND (reference sequence). CDR3 DNA sequence: TGTGCCAGTAATCCAACTCCGGGACAGGGAGGTCAGGATGAGCAGTTCTTC. It codes for CASNPTPGQGGQDEQFF.

CDR3 residues: CASRRTVGEKLFF. In DNA, the CDR3 is TGTGCCAGCAGGCGGACAGTGGGGGAAAAACTGTTTTTT. The V call is TRBV12-3 or TRBV12-4, the J call TRBJ1-4; perhaps TRBD1 as D (6 bases). Trimming removed 6 bases at V and 8 bases at J, with 13 bases between. CDR3 length equals 13 residues.

V gene TRBV7-9 combines with J gene TRBJ2-7; maybe TRBD1 (5 bases). V shed 3 bases and J shed 2 bases, with 8 bases lying between them. This CDR3 contains 13 residues. CDR1 SEHNR and CDR2 FQNEAQ come from the germline V gene (reference sequence). For the CDR3, the DNA is TGTGCCAGCAGCTTGGACACCACCTACGAGCAGTACTTC. Its protein product is CASSLDTTYEQYF.

V usage is TRBV30 and J usage is TRBJ1-6; D is uncertain. V was cut by 7 bases and J by 7 bases, with 11 bases left in between. CDR3 length: 12 amino acids. Germline assignment: CDR1 GTSNPN and CDR2 SVGIG (reference sequence). The CDR3 DNA reads TGTGCCTCCGGGTTTAGGAATTCACCCCTCCACTTT. Protein sequence: CASGFRNSPLHF.

In its sample, this clone was seen a few times. V usage is TRBV3-1 (or the pseudogene TRBV3-2) and J usage is TRBJ1-2; D uncertain. Germline-derived CDR1 and CDR2 are LGHDT and YNNKEL (reference sequence). Trimming took off 1 base at V and 2 bases at J, with 8 bases between the two ends. There are 14 residues in the CDR3. As DNA, the CDR3 is TGTGCCAGCAGCCAAGCCAGTGTCAACTATGGCTACACCTTC. Amino acids: CASSQASVNYGYTF.

V and J are TRBV5-6 and TRBJ2-2; 12 bases agree with TRBD2. The CDR3 consists of 14 residues. The junction had 4 bases not matched to a gene; V was cut back by 1 base and J by 12 bases. Per germline, CDR1 SGHDT and CDR2 YYEEEE. The CDR3, as DNA: TGTGCCAGCAGCTTGCAACTAGCGGGGGGACAGCTGTTTTTT. This sequence encodes CASSLQLAGGQLFF.

This chain connects TRBV27 to TRBJ1-5; D possibly corresponds to TRBD1 (6 bases). With 10 bases removed from V and 6 bases from J, the gap between germline ends came to 16 bases. CDR3 length equals 13 residues. Germline V CDR1 and CDR2: MNHEY, SMNVEV (reference sequence). The CDR3 here is CATKGGSGQPQHF. CDR3 in DNA: TGTGCCACCAAAGGGGGAAGCGGTCAGCCCCAGCATTTT.

The chain joins TRBV2 to TRBJ1-1; TRBD1 matches at 11 bases. Germline V gene data show CDR1 as SNHLY and CDR2 as FYNNEI. This CDR3 spans 13 amino acids. The V segment lost 8 bases and the J segment 5 bases; nucleotides outside the gene matches: 4. The CDR3 DNA sequence: TGTGCCAGCGGGACAGGGGGATTGACTGAAGCTTTCTTT. Protein sequence: CASGTGGLTEAFF. Combining the CDR3 with reference TRBV2 and TRBJ1-1 gives the whole variable domain EPEVTQTPSHQVTQMGQEVILRCVPISNHLYFYWYRQILGQKVEFLVSFYNNEISEKSEIFDDQFSVERPDGSNFTLKIRSTKLEDSAMYFCASGTGGLTEAFFGQGTRLTVV.

The table lists this clone with a few counts. The chain has TRBV9 and TRBJ2-2; the match to TRBD1 covers 8 bases. This CDR3 is 13 amino acids long. Germline-derived CDR1 and CDR2 are SGDLS and YYNGEE. The ends lost 3 bases at V and 5 bases at J; junction bases unmatched: 0. DNA for the CDR3: TGTGCCAGCAGCGGACAGGGGACCGGGGAGCTGTTTTTT. Its protein is CASSGQGTGELFF.

V gene TRBV5-1 combines with J gene TRBJ2-1; TRBD2 aligns across 10 bases. V trimming: 2 bases; J trimming: 8 bases; junction bases outside the gene matches: 7. Germline CDR1 SGHRS, CDR2 YFSETQ. The CDR3 loop spans 15 amino acids. CDR3: CASSFGLAVWDEQFF. The DNA of the CDR3 is TGCGCCAGCAGCTTCGGACTAGCGGTCTGGGATGAGCAGTTCTTC.

The chain joins TRBV30 to TRBJ1-3, with 9 bases matching TRBD1. CDR1 is GTSNPN, CDR2 SVGIG, per germline (reference sequence). V shed 5 bases and J 8 bases; nucleotides not matched to a gene: 7. This CDR3 contains 13 residues. As DNA, the CDR3 is TGTGCCTGGCTAGGACAGGGGCGAGACACCATATATTTT. The encoded protein is CAWLGQGRDTIYF.

The chain employs TRBV30 and TRBJ1-2; D is unclear. CDR1 and CDR2 (germline): GTSNPN, SVGIG (reference sequence). This CDR3 contains 13 residues. The V and J ends lost 0 bases and 8 bases respectively, with 13 bases between them. The CDR3 DNA reads as TGTGCCTGGAGTGTACGAAGTGGACTGGGCTACACCTTC. Translation gives CAWSVRSGLGYTF.